This T cell receptor beta chain was retrieved from a study of identical twins. Template switching added a universal primer site, and cDNA bore unique molecular identifiers. TCRdb fed the 5' RACE reads into MiXCR, producing one record per CDR3 protein. This table holds 570,000 or so distinct CDR3 sequences, around a tenth found once. Germline loops: CDR1 DFQATT, CDR2 SNEGSKA (reference sequence). J gave up 10 bases and V 4 bases, and 9 bases lay outside the gene matches. The CDR3 contains 14 residues. This sample also belongs to another study, concerning yellow fever vaccine responses in identical twins.

The V and J genes are TRBV20-1 and TRBJ1-6; 8 positions agree with TRBD1. Sequencing was performed on PBMCs. This receptor was obtained from a woman under 30 in good health. The CDR3 spells CSANPDRGRSPLHF. The CDR3 nucleotides are TGCAGTGCTAACCCCGACAGGGGACGGTCACCCCTCCACTTT.